This T cell receptor (beta chain) was captured by sequencing in a study of Graves' ophthalmopathy and Graves' hyperthyroidism. Study results and limitations: Most thyroid clonotypes expanded beyond 0.001 frequency were also found in blood.

Germline values: CDR1 MGHRA, CDR2 YSYEKL. V was shortened by 0 bases and J by 6 bases, with 15 bases between the two germline ends. The CDR3 runs to 17 residues. Investigators amplified TCR beta CDR3 regions from RNA transcripts. RT-PCR was first run with HTBI primers, then multiplex PCR in a second round. TCRdb analysed the multiplex PCR reads with MiXCR anew, one entry per CDR3 protein. The sample gives 900,000 to 1,200,000 distinct CDR3 sequences, roughly two fifths of which show up once; 11% is in the top ten. This clonotype was seen a handful of times. The antigen is not known. Source material: peripheral blood or thyroid tissue (not recorded which). The origin of this receptor is an adult man with Graves' hyperthyroidism. The gene calls are TRBV4-1 and TRBJ1-6, with D uncertain. The DNA for the CDR3 is TGCGCCAGCAGCCAAGATAGGGAGGGAGGCATTAATTCACCCCTCCACTTT. This translates into CASSQDREGGINSPLHF.